A selection of T cell receptor beta chains follows, all from one sample in a study of PD-L1 blockade in urothelial cancer. Method: immunoSEQ multiplex PCR; TCRdb's copy keeps in-frame clones and lacks some. The repertoire holds more than 75,000 clones, with roughly 84% as singletons. The sample was PBMCs, taken around atezolizumab (anti-PD-L1) treatment. The origin of the receptors is a man aged 60 to 69 with urothelial cancer. Both conserved end residues are part of each CDR3. A row's size may be missing; if present it is once, few, many or a size class.

-	TRBV6-5	CASSPRGGYTGELFF
-	TRBV9	CASSGNLADTQYF
once	TRBV27	CASSTRTGGSYEQYF
-	TRBV5-1	CASSLGRDNEQFF
-	TRBV29-1	CSVLSYESQYF
few	TRBV2	CAGILTGIYTF
-	TRBV5-1	CASSGTMYNEQFF
-	TRBV6-1	CASSPEGVGTEAFF
-	TRBV28	CASSSGTSGGGELFF
-	TRBV7-8	CASSVSNSPLHF
-	TRBV10-3	CAIRVTGGAYEQYF